This T cell receptor beta chain was found in a study of technical replicates of blood from a handful of donors. V was clipped by 4 bases and J by 3 bases, with 10 bases between them. The CDR3 runs to 13 residues. Germline-derived CDR1 and CDR2 are SGHTS and YDEGEE. Sequencing was performed with immunoSEQ multiplex PCR; in TCRdb, only in-frame clones are kept and a portion is missing. The sample lists about 67,000 clones, around 97% occurring once. The receptor comes from a human donor in good health. The specimen sequenced was T cells isolated from PBMCs. The V gene is TRBV5-8, the J gene TRBJ1-2, with a tentative D call TRBD1 (5 bases). The CDR3 region is CASSPTGYYGYTF. Here the CDR3 DNA reads TGTGCCAGCAGCCCTACAGGCTACTATGGCTACACCTTC.